A selection of T cell receptor beta chains follows, all from one sample in a study of T cells in Graves' hyperthyroidism and ophthalmopathy. MiXCR, run by TCRdb on the multiplex PCR reads, gives a single entry per CDR3 protein. The sample lists a few hundred thousand distinct CDR3 sequences, roughly 18% occurring once. Sample: blood. All receptors come from a woman in her fifties or sixties with Graves' hyperthyroidism. CDR3s include the opening cysteine and the closing phenylalanine or tryptophan. The order of the fields is J gene, D gene, V gene, clone size, CDR3 protein, CDR3 DNA. The D gene is left open where the match is weak. Clone size appears in some rows only: once, few, many, or a class for an expanded clone.

>TRBJ1-2|TRBD1|TRBV7-3|many
CASSARGQGDGYTF
TGTGCCAGCAGCGCTAGGGGACAGGGGGATGGCTACACCTTC
>TRBJ1-4|TRBD1|TRBV10-3|-
CAIRDREDEKLFF
TGTGCCATCAGGGACAGGGAGGATGAAAAACTGTTTTTT
>TRBJ2-1|-|TRBV20-1|-
CSARWGGGLPSNEQFF
TGCAGTGCTAGATGGGGTGGGGGCCTTCCGAGCAATGAGCAGTTCTTC
>TRBJ2-3|-|TRBV6-5|many
CASSYSQGRDTQYF
TGTGCCAGCAGTTACTCTCAGGGCAGGGATACGCAGTATTTT
>TRBJ2-1|-|TRBV28|-
CASSLLDGGVYNEQFF
TGTGCCAGCAGTTTACTCGACGGCGGAGTCTACAATGAGCAGTTCTTC
>TRBJ2-5|TRBD1|TRBV18|many
CASSRGTGGIQETQYF
TGTGCCAGCTCAAGAGGGACAGGTGGCATCCAAGAGACCCAGTACTTC
>TRBJ2-2|-|TRBV11-3|many
CASSLVAGELFF
TGTGCCAGCAGCTTAGTTGCCGGGGAGCTGTTTTTT
>TRBJ2-1|TRBD2|TRBV20-1|few
CSAKGLAGGWGEQFF
TGCAGTGCAAAAGGACTAGCGGGGGGATGGGGTGAGCAGTTCTTC
>TRBJ1-1|TRBD1|TRBV18|many
CASSPPVDRDEAFF
TGTGCCAGCTCACCCCCCGTTGACAGGGACGAAGCTTTCTTT
>TRBJ2-7|-|TRBV2|many
CASNNQGSTNEQYF
TGTGCCAGCAATAATCAGGGCAGTACTAACGAGCAGTACTTC
>TRBJ1-3|-|TRBV12-3/TRBV12-4|-
CASSFRPPVEANTIYF
TGTGCCAGCAGTTTTCGCCCCCCGGTGGAGGCCAACACCATATATTTT
>TRBJ2-5|-|TRBV7-8|-
CASSTRLVLAETQYF
TGTGCCAGCAGCACCAGACTAGTTCTTGCCGAGACCCAGTACTTC
>TRBJ2-2|TRBD1|TRBV27|few
CASSLAGGGFGELFF
TGTGCCAGCAGTTTAGCAGGGGGCGGGTTCGGGGAGCTGTTTTTT
>TRBJ2-4|-|TRBV5-8|-
CASISRAVENIQYF
TGTGCCAGCATCTCAAGGGCCGTGGAAAACATTCAGTACTTC
>TRBJ1-2|-|TRBV10-3|-
CAISGIQGSNYGYTF
TGTGCCATCAGTGGGATACAGGGTTCTAACTATGGCTACACCTTC
>TRBJ2-2|-|TRBV20-1|-
CSATAQGNTGELFF
TGCAGTGCCACTGCCCAGGGGAACACCGGGGAGCTGTTTTTT
>TRBJ1-5|-|TRBV19|-
CASSNGRVGQPQHF
TGTGCCAGTAGTAATGGCAGGGTAGGTCAGCCCCAGCATTTT
>TRBJ2-3|-|TRBV12-3/TRBV12-4|many
CASTLDRPNTDTQYF
TGTGCCAGCACCCTAGACAGGCCGAACACAGATACGCAGTATTTT
>TRBJ2-3|TRBD2|TRBV7-9|many
CASSLLGGSLSDTQYF
TGTGCCAGCAGCCTCCTGGGAGGGAGTCTTTCAGATACGCAGTATTTT
>TRBJ2-7|TRBD2|TRBV28|few
CASSQLAGSYEQYF
TGTGCCAGCAGTCAACTAGCGGGCAGCTACGAGCAGTACTTC
>TRBJ2-7|-|TRBV7-9|-
CASSQGSGPYEQYF
TGTGCCAGCAGCCAGGGGAGCGGGCCCTACGAGCAGTACTTC
>TRBJ1-2|TRBD1|TRBV5-5|-
CASSLAPGQGLGYTF
TGTGCCAGCAGCTTGGCCCCGGGACAGGGGTTAGGCTACACCTTC
>TRBJ2-7|TRBD1|TRBV19|-
CASNPGQGSNEQYF
TGTGCCAGTAACCCCGGACAGGGGAGTAACGAGCAGTACTTC
>TRBJ2-7|TRBD1|TRBV27|-
CASSWRMTGHLEQYF
TGTGCCAGCAGTTGGAGGATGACAGGGCACCTCGAGCAGTACTTC